These T cell receptor beta chains were read from a single sample in a study of blood T cell repertoires in COVID-19. Some clones are missing from TCRdb's copy, which holds only in-frame ones; the method was immunoSEQ multiplex PCR. The repertoire holds roughly 150,000 clones, with around 83% as singletons. The sample was peripheral blood. The receptors derive from a woman in her 70s who had recovered from COVID-19. Both conserved end residues are part of each CDR3. A D gene is named only where the DNA matches it firmly. A clone size is listed for some rows: how often the clone was seen (once, few, many), or a class if it is expanded.

D,size,V,J,length,CDR3,DNA
-,-,TRBV18,TRBJ1-1,14,CASSPIGGSAEAFF,TGTGCCAGCTCACCGATCGGCGGTAGCGCTGAAGCTTTCTTT
-,-,TRBV5-1,TRBJ1-1,16,CASKGGPDGMNTEAFF,TGCGCCAGCAAAGGTGGACCGGACGGGATGAACACTGAAGCTTTCTTT
TRBD1,-,TRBV5-6,TRBJ2-3,16,CASRPRGHRSTDTQYF,TGTGCCAGCAGACCGAGGGGGCATCGTAGCACAGATACGCAGTATTTT
TRBD1,-,TRBV7-2,TRBJ1-2,13,CASSPGTAYGYTF,TGTGCCAGCAGCCCCGGGACAGCCTATGGCTACACCTTC
TRBD1,-,TRBV6-2/TRBV6-3,TRBJ2-4,18,CASIPGQGRGLAKNIQYF,TGTGCCAGCATCCCGGGACAGGGTAGAGGCCTAGCCAAAAACATTCAGTACTTC
-,-,TRBV7-7,TRBJ2-5,13,CASSPRSGETQYF,TGTGCCAGCAGCCCCCGGAGCGGGGAGACCCAGTACTTC
-,-,TRBV7-9,TRBJ2-7,13,CASSSDRYYEQYF,TGTGCCAGCAGCTCGGACAGATACTACGAGCAGTACTTC
TRBD1,-,TRBV7-3,TRBJ2-1,14,CASSLMTGSGEQFF,TGTGCCAGCAGCTTAATGACAGGGTCCGGTGAGCAGTTCTTC
TRBD2,-,TRBV19,TRBJ2-2,15,CASSPGASGVTELFF,TGTGCCAGTAGTCCGGGGGCTAGCGGGGTTACGGAGCTGTTTTTT
TRBD1,-,TRBV4-2,TRBJ2-7,16,CASSQGAGQGTYEQYF,TGTGCCAGCAGCCAAGGGGCGGGACAGGGGACCTACGAGCAGTACTTC
TRBD1,-,TRBV27,TRBJ1-1,14,CASSRTGVNTEAFF,TGTGCCAGCAGTCGAACAGGGGTGAACACTGAAGCTTTCTTT
TRBD2,few,TRBV7-3,TRBJ2-3,18,CASSLGLAGAWSTDTQYF,TGTGCCAGCAGCCTCGGACTAGCGGGAGCCTGGTCCACAGATACGCAGTATTTT
-,few,TRBV5-1,TRBJ2-7,12,CASRSTNHEQYF,TGCGCCAGCAGAAGCACCAATCACGAGCAGTACTTC
TRBD2,-,TRBV5-1,TRBJ2-3,15,CASSQAGGSTDTQYF,TGCGCCAGCAGCCAAGCGGGAGGGAGCACAGATACGCAGTATTTT
-,few,TRBV3-1/TRBV3-2,TRBJ1-1,13,CASSQTRGFEAFF,TGTGCCAGCAGCCAAACCAGGGGCTTTGAAGCTTTCTTT
TRBD2,-,TRBV13,TRBJ2-1,14,CASIIGGGTNEQFF,TGTGCCAGCATTATAGGCGGGGGTACCAATGAGCAGTTCTTC
TRBD2,-,TRBV7-9,TRBJ2-5,14,CASNRGEAGETQYF,TGTGCCAGCAACCGCGGGGAAGCGGGGGAGACCCAGTACTTC
TRBD1,few,TRBV5-1,TRBJ1-1,15,CASSLGQGPHTEAFF,TGCGCCAGCAGCTTAGGACAGGGCCCCCACACTGAAGCTTTCTTT
TRBD2,once,TRBV5-1,TRBJ2-7,16,CASSLVASGSSYEQYF,TGCGCCAGCAGCTTGGTGGCTAGCGGGAGCTCCTACGAGCAGTACTTC
TRBD1,-,TRBV2,TRBJ1-1,11,CASSTGQGSFF,TGTGCCAGCAGCACCGGACAGGGGTCTTTCTTT
-,few,TRBV24-1,TRBJ2-1,16,CATSDWGRQGEGEQFF,TGTGCCACCAGTGATTGGGGGCGGCAGGGAGAAGGTGAGCAGTTCTTC
-,once,TRBV5-1,TRBJ1-1,13,CASSPAVNTEAFF,TGCGCCAGCAGCCCGGCGGTCAACACTGAAGCTTTCTTT